The 6 T cell receptor beta chains below were found in one sample sequenced in a study of beta chain features in type 1 diabetes. The study, taken as a whole, reports: In every one of the four CD4+ subsets, TCRB CDR3s were moderately but significantly shorter in Type 1 diabetes patients.

For these TCRs, the target antigens are not known. Since all of the isolated RNA was reverse transcribed, expressed TCRB transcripts were what got sequenced. Sequencing used immunoSEQ multiplex PCR; TCRdb keeps in-frame clones, though not all of them. The data contain about 400,000 clones, roughly 12% of them singletons. Sample: naive CD4+ T cells from blood. All receptors derive from a woman under 30 with type 1 diabetes.

V is TRBV19 and J is TRBJ1-2; TRBD1 aligns across 7 bases. There are 16 residues in the CDR3. The V gene's germline CDR1 is LNHDA and CDR2 SQIVND (reference sequence). Unmatched junction bases numbered 10, after V lost 6 bases and J lost 0 bases. CDR3 sequence: CASRETGSKANYGYTF. In DNA, the CDR3 is TGTGCCAGTAGGGAGACAGGGTCGAAAGCTAACTATGGCTACACCTTC.

The chain joins TRBV7-9 to TRBJ2-3; TRBD2 aligns across 9 bases. Per germline, CDR1 SEHNR and CDR2 FQNEAQ (reference sequence). The CDR3 spans 16 residues. After removal of 1 base from V and 0 bases from J, the junction contained 2 bases not matched to a gene. CDR3 in DNA: TGTGCCAGCAGCTTAGTCCTAGCGGGGAGCACAGATACGCAGTATTTT. It translates to CASSLVLAGSTDTQYF.

V usage is TRBV11-2 and J usage is TRBJ2-7; weak D call: TRBD1 (6 bases). Trimming pared 2 bases from V and 6 bases from J, leaving 14 bases between. The CDR3 totals 14 residues. The germline V gene encodes CDR1 SGHAT and CDR2 FQNNGV. The CDR3 is CASSLITGPGEQYF. The CDR3 DNA reads as TGTGCCAGCAGCTTAATTACAGGGCCAGGCGAGCAGTACTTC.

This clone was seen more than once but under ten times. The chain carries TRBV27 and TRBJ2-1; the D gene is possibly TRBD1 (5 bases). CDR3 length: 14 residues. Germline V gene lookup returns CDR1 MNHEY and CDR2 SMNVEV (reference sequence). V dropped 7 bases and J dropped 6 bases, with 16 bases sitting between them. In DNA form, the CDR3 reads TGTGCCAGCACGACCTCCAGGGTCTCCAATGAGCAGTTCTTC. Amino acid sequence: CASTTSRVSNEQFF.

This clone was recorded once. The gene calls are TRBV4-1 and TRBJ1-2; 7 bases map to TRBD1. The CDR3 runs 15 residues. J was trimmed by 8 bases and V by 1 base; bases with no gene match: 10. Germline lookup yields CDR1 MGHRA and CDR2 YSYEKL. The CDR3 loop is CASSQGIQGPPGYTF. CDR3 DNA: TGCGCCAGCAGCCAAGGGATACAGGGGCCGCCCGGCTACACCTTC.

V and J are TRBV12-5 and TRBJ2-1; D is perhaps TRBD2 (6 bases). This CDR3 is built from 16 residues. V lost 1 base, J lost 0 bases, and 10 bases lay in between. Germline CDR1 reads LGHNT; CDR2 reads FRNRAP. The chain's CDR3 is CASGLGLVTSYNEQFF. The CDR3 coding sequence is TGTGCTAGTGGTTTGGGACTAGTGACCTCCTACAATGAGCAGTTCTTC.